The rows below give T cell receptor beta chains drawn from one sample of a study of type 1 and type 2 diabetes patients. TCRdb reprocessed the multiplex PCR reads with MiXCR, giving one entry per CDR3 protein. Seen here are 270,000 or so distinct CDR3 sequences, more than 40% observed once, and the top ten hold around 15%. Sequenced sample: peripheral blood mononuclear cells (PBMCs). The receptor set was obtained from a man aged 18 to 30 with type 2 diabetes. CDR3s include the opening cysteine and the closing phenylalanine or tryptophan. Fields, in order: clone size, CDR3 length, J gene, D gene, V gene, CDR3 protein, CDR3 DNA. A D gene is named only where the DNA matches it firmly. A clone size is listed for some rows: how often the clone was seen (once, few, many), or a class if it is expanded.

clone_size: few
cdr3_length: 13
j_call: TRBJ2-2
d_call: TRBD2
v_call: TRBV6-6
cdr3_aa: CASRPAGAGELFF
cdr3_nt: TGTGCCAGCAGACCCGCGGGGGCCGGGGAGCTGTTTTTT

clone_size: -
cdr3_length: 15
j_call: TRBJ1-2
d_call: -
v_call: TRBV2
cdr3_aa: CASSSIPGSGYGYTF
cdr3_nt: TGTGCCAGCAGTTCAATCCCGGGTAGCGGCTATGGCTACACCTTC

clone_size: -
cdr3_length: 16
j_call: TRBJ1-4
d_call: -
v_call: TRBV19
cdr3_aa: CASGIQAFATNEKLFF
cdr3_nt: TGTGCCAGTGGTATCCAAGCGTTCGCGACTAATGAAAAACTGTTTTTT

clone_size: once
cdr3_length: 15
j_call: TRBJ1-1
d_call: -
v_call: TRBV4-2
cdr3_aa: CASSQEGPPDTEAFF
cdr3_nt: TGTGCCAGCAGCCAAGAGGGACCCCCCGACACTGAAGCTTTCTTT

clone_size: -
cdr3_length: 12
j_call: TRBJ2-7
d_call: TRBD1
v_call: TRBV6-2/TRBV6-3
cdr3_aa: CASRTGDRPQYF
cdr3_nt: TGTGCCAGCAGGACAGGGGATCGACCCCAGTACTTC

clone_size: -
cdr3_length: 16
j_call: TRBJ1-2
d_call: -
v_call: TRBV12-3/TRBV12-4
cdr3_aa: CASSPLRKAAVDGYTF
cdr3_nt: TGTGCCAGCAGTCCCCTCAGGAAGGCGGCTGTGGATGGCTACACCTTC

clone_size: -
cdr3_length: 24
j_call: TRBJ2-2
d_call: -
v_call: TRBV7-2
cdr3_aa: CASSPTGTSAYEQYFGPDTGELFF
cdr3_nt: -

clone_size: -
cdr3_length: 15
j_call: TRBJ2-7
d_call: TRBD2
v_call: TRBV2
cdr3_aa: CASSEVASGRYEQHF
cdr3_nt: TGTGCCAGCAGTGAAGTAGCTAGCGGGAGGTACGAGCAGCACTTC

clone_size: -
cdr3_length: 11
j_call: TRBJ2-5
d_call: -
v_call: TRBV6-1
cdr3_aa: CATHAVKTQYF
cdr3_nt: TGTGCCACCCATGCCGTGAAGACCCAGTACTTC

clone_size: few
cdr3_length: 12
j_call: TRBJ2-3
d_call: -
v_call: TRBV20-1
cdr3_aa: CSASPSTDTQYF
cdr3_nt: TGCAGTGCTAGCCCCAGCACAGATACGCAGTATTTT

clone_size: -
cdr3_length: 16
j_call: TRBJ1-5
d_call: TRBD1
v_call: TRBV19
cdr3_aa: CASSTSLRQGIQPQHF
cdr3_nt: TGTGCCAGTAGTACCTCCCTGAGACAGGGGATTCAGCCCCAGCATTTT

clone_size: few
cdr3_length: 15
j_call: TRBJ2-5
d_call: TRBD1
v_call: TRBV7-8
cdr3_aa: CASSSRDRIQETQYF
cdr3_nt: TGTGCCAGCAGCTCCCGGGACAGGATACAAGAGACCCAGTACTTC

clone_size: -
cdr3_length: 15
j_call: TRBJ2-1
d_call: TRBD2
v_call: TRBV7-8
cdr3_aa: CASSQGAAGVGEQFF
cdr3_nt: TGTGCCAGCAGCCAAGGGGCGGCGGGAGTGGGGGAGCAGTTCTTC

clone_size: few
cdr3_length: 15
j_call: TRBJ2-3
d_call: -
v_call: TRBV6-1
cdr3_aa: CASSSEQGAGDTQYF
cdr3_nt: TGTGCCAGCAGCTCCGAGCAGGGCGCAGGGGATACGCAGTATTTT

clone_size: few
cdr3_length: 15
j_call: TRBJ1-6
d_call: -
v_call: TRBV7-2
cdr3_aa: CASSPKMGGASPLHF
cdr3_nt: TGTGCCAGCAGCCCAAAAATGGGGGGAGCTTCACCCCTCCACTTT

clone_size: once
cdr3_length: 18
j_call: TRBJ2-1
d_call: TRBD2
v_call: TRBV9
cdr3_aa: CASNGVTGTSGRFHEQFF
cdr3_nt: TGTGCCAGCAACGGGGTCACCGGGACTAGCGGGAGGTTCCATGAGCAGTTCTTC

clone_size: few
cdr3_length: 15
j_call: TRBJ2-5
d_call: -
v_call: TRBV19
cdr3_aa: CASSIARTFQETQYF
cdr3_nt: TGTGCCAGTAGTATAGCCAGGACATTTCAAGAGACCCAGTACTTC

clone_size: -
cdr3_length: 13
j_call: TRBJ1-2
d_call: -
v_call: TRBV9
cdr3_aa: CASSGETLYGYTF
cdr3_nt: TGTGCCAGCAGCGGTGAGACACTTTATGGCTACACCTTC

clone_size: -
cdr3_length: 14
j_call: TRBJ2-2
d_call: -
v_call: TRBV7-2
cdr3_aa: CASSLTRWGGELFF
cdr3_nt: TGTGCCAGCAGCTTAACTCGGTGGGGGGGGGAGCTGTTTTTT

clone_size: -
cdr3_length: 15
j_call: TRBJ1-2
d_call: TRBD1
v_call: TRBV15
cdr3_aa: CATSRVQGASYGYTF
cdr3_nt: TGTGCCACCAGCAGAGTTCAGGGGGCAAGCTATGGCTACACCTTC

clone_size: many
cdr3_length: 12
j_call: TRBJ2-3
d_call: -
v_call: TRBV2
cdr3_aa: CASQPATDTQYF
cdr3_nt: TGTGCCAGCCAACCAGCAACAGATACGCAGTATTTT

clone_size: few
cdr3_length: 13
j_call: TRBJ2-5
d_call: TRBD2
v_call: TRBV6-6
cdr3_aa: CASSHIAGGTQYF
cdr3_nt: TGTGCCAGCAGTCACATAGCGGGTGGAACCCAGTACTTC

clone_size: -
cdr3_length: 13
j_call: TRBJ2-1
d_call: -
v_call: TRBV5-4
cdr3_aa: CASSLGVDNEQFF
cdr3_nt: TGTGCCAGCAGCTTGGGGGTAGACAATGAGCAGTTCTTC

clone_size: -
cdr3_length: 15
j_call: TRBJ2-1
d_call: TRBD2
v_call: TRBV13
cdr3_aa: CASRTLAGSYNEQFF
cdr3_nt: TGTGCCAGCAGGACACTAGCGGGTTCCTACAATGAGCAGTTCTTC

clone_size: once
cdr3_length: 15
j_call: TRBJ2-2
d_call: -
v_call: TRBV10-1
cdr3_aa: CASTPGDTGELELFF
cdr3_nt: TGCGCCAGCACGCCAGGGGACACCGGGGAGCTGGAGCTGTTTTTT

clone_size: few
cdr3_length: 15
j_call: TRBJ2-5
d_call: TRBD2
v_call: TRBV20-1
cdr3_aa: CSALSEREGQETQYF
cdr3_nt: TGCAGTGCTCTCTCGGAGCGGGAGGGCCAAGAGACCCAGTACTTC

clone_size: -
cdr3_length: 14
j_call: TRBJ2-1
d_call: TRBD1
v_call: TRBV11-2
cdr3_aa: CASSTQGQTNEQFF
cdr3_nt: TGTGCCAGCAGCACACAGGGACAGACCAATGAGCAGTTCTTC

clone_size: -
cdr3_length: 15
j_call: TRBJ1-4
d_call: -
v_call: TRBV10-3
cdr3_aa: CAISELWGTNKKLFF
cdr3_nt: TGTGCCATCAGTGAGCTCTGGGGTACTAATAAAAAACTGTTTTTT

clone_size: -
cdr3_length: 13
j_call: TRBJ1-4
d_call: -
v_call: TRBV18
cdr3_aa: CASSRDGNEKLFF
cdr3_nt: TGTGCCAGCTCACGGGACGGGAATGAAAAACTGTTTTTT

clone_size: -
cdr3_length: 13
j_call: TRBJ2-3
d_call: TRBD1
v_call: TRBV24-1
cdr3_aa: CATSLGGKDTQYF
cdr3_nt: TGTGCCACCAGTTTAGGGGGCAAGGATACGCAGTATTTT

clone_size: -
cdr3_length: 14
j_call: TRBJ1-1
d_call: -
v_call: TRBV5-1
cdr3_aa: CASSLGSLRAEAFF
cdr3_nt: TGCGCCAGCAGCTTGGGTAGCCTGAGGGCTGAAGCTTTCTTT

clone_size: -
cdr3_length: 14
j_call: TRBJ1-1
d_call: -
v_call: TRBV30
cdr3_aa: CAWMLGNGYTEAFF
cdr3_nt: TGTGCCTGGATGCTCGGGAATGGGTACACTGAAGCTTTCTTT

clone_size: -
cdr3_length: 11
j_call: TRBJ1-2
d_call: -
v_call: TRBV6-6
cdr3_aa: CASGRGDGYTF
cdr3_nt: TGTGCCAGCGGGCGGGGCGATGGCTACACCTTC

clone_size: -
cdr3_length: 12
j_call: TRBJ2-1
d_call: -
v_call: TRBV5-1
cdr3_aa: CASSLTLNEQFF
cdr3_nt: TGCGCCAGCAGCTTGACACTAAATGAGCAGTTCTTC

clone_size: -
cdr3_length: 14
j_call: TRBJ2-7
d_call: -
v_call: TRBV20-1
cdr3_aa: CSASGGLGFYEQYF
cdr3_nt: TGCAGTGCTAGTGGGGGTCTGGGCTTCTACGAGCAGTACTTC

clone_size: -
cdr3_length: 12
j_call: TRBJ2-1
d_call: -
v_call: TRBV7-9
cdr3_aa: CASSLVRERQFF
cdr3_nt: TGTGCCAGCAGCTTAGTAAGGGAAAGGCAGTTCTTC